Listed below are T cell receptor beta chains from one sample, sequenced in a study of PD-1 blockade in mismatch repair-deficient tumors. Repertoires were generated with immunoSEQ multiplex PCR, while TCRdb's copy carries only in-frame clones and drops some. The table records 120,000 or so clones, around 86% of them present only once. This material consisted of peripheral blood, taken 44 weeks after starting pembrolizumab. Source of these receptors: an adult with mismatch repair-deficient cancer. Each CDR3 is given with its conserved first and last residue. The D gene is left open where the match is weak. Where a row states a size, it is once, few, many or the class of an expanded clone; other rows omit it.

CASSLGGTGYEQYF | TGTGCCAGCAGCTTGGGCGGGACAGGGTACGAGCAGTACTTC | TRBV5-8 | TRBD1 | . | TRBJ2-7
CASTRGGLANTDTQYF | TGTGCCAGCACCCGCGGAGGCCTAGCGAACACAGATACGCAGTATTTT | TRBV5-4 | . | . | TRBJ2-3
CASSLHPDSPYEQYF | TGTGCCAGCAGTCTCCACCCCGACAGTCCCTACGAGCAGTACTTC | TRBV27 | . | few | TRBJ2-7
CASSRKETSTDTQYF | TGCGCCAGCAGTCGGAAGGAGACTAGCACAGATACGCAGTATTTT | TRBV23-1 | . | . | TRBJ2-3
CASSHISYEQYF | TGTGCCAGCAGTCATATCTCCTACGAGCAGTACTTC | TRBV27 | . | . | TRBJ2-7
CASSILAPSGNEQYF | TGTGCCAGCAGCATACTAGCACCAAGCGGCAACGAGCAGTACTTC | TRBV5-5 | . | once | TRBJ2-7
CASSIRDRGFGRTDTQYF | TGTGCCAGCAGTATCCGGGACAGGGGATTTGGCCGCACAGATACGCAGTATTTT | TRBV2 | TRBD1 | . | TRBJ2-3
CASSRGGSTDTQYF | TGTGCCAGTAGTAGGGGGGGGAGCACAGATACGCAGTATTTT | TRBV19 | TRBD2 | . | TRBJ2-3
CASSPGLVWTDTQYF | TGTGCCAGCAGCCCAGGACTAGTTTGGACAGATACGCAGTATTTT | TRBV9 | TRBD2 | . | TRBJ2-3
CASKLDRGLGEQFF | TGTGCCAGCAAACTGGACAGGGGGCTTGGTGAGCAGTTCTTC | TRBV28 | TRBD1 | . | TRBJ2-1
CASSGGLADSYEQYF | TGTGCCAGCAGCGGGGGACTAGCGGACTCCTACGAGCAGTACTTC | TRBV5-5 | TRBD2 | . | TRBJ2-7
CASSSPAGGSEQYF | TGTGCCAGCAGCTCCCCAGCGGGAGGTTCCGAGCAGTACTTC | TRBV11-3 | TRBD2 | . | TRBJ2-7
CASSPGGRAPYEQYF | TGCGCCAGCAGCCCAGGGGGTCGAGCCCCCTACGAGCAGTACTTC | TRBV4-1 | TRBD1 | few | TRBJ2-7
CASSAWTGRSTDTQYF | TGTGCCAGTAGTGCTTGGACAGGGAGGAGCACAGATACGCAGTATTTT | TRBV19 | TRBD1 | . | TRBJ2-3
CASSLRQGYGIQYF | TGTGCCAGCAGTTTACGGCAGGGGTACGGCATTCAGTACTTC | TRBV27 | . | . | TRBJ2-4
CASSWDRGWFYEQYF | TGTGCCAGCAGCTGGGACAGGGGGTGGTTCTACGAGCAGTACTTC | TRBV7-8 | TRBD1 | . | TRBJ2-7
CASSPGLVLYEQYF | TGCGCCAGCAGCCCGGGACTAGTCCTCTACGAGCAGTACTTC | TRBV4-1 | TRBD2 | . | TRBJ2-7
CASSLDRDRVRDGYTF | TGTGCCAGCAGCTTAGACCGGGACAGGGTCCGGGATGGCTACACCTTC | TRBV7-9 | TRBD1 | . | TRBJ1-2
CASSLGRRETQYF | TGTGCCAGCAGCTTAGGTCGGAGAGAGACCCAGTACTTC | TRBV7-9 | . | . | TRBJ2-5
CASSLTWEETQYF | TGTGCCAGCAGTCTGACTTGGGAGGAGACCCAGTACTTC | TRBV6-5 | . | . | TRBJ2-5
CASSRDSLNTEAFF | TGTGCCAGCAGTCGGGACAGCTTGAACACTGAAGCTTTCTTT | TRBV2 | TRBD1 | . | TRBJ1-1
CASSLEGLPRPSYEQYF | TGCGCCAGCAGCTTGGAAGGCCTCCCGAGGCCCTCCTACGAGCAGTACTTC | TRBV5-1 | . | few | TRBJ2-7
CASQGGYEQYF | TGTGCCTCTCAGGGGGGTTACGAGCAGTACTTC | TRBV30 | . | once | TRBJ2-7
CASSPGQWSNYEQFF | TGTGCCAGCTCACCAGGACAGTGGTCGAACTATGAGCAGTTCTTC | TRBV18 | . | . | TRBJ2-1
CASSLEGNEQFF | TGTGCCAGCAGCTTAGAGGGCAATGAGCAGTTCTTC | TRBV13 | . | . | TRBJ2-1
CASSHLEGAPYNEQFF | TGTGCCAGCAGCCATCTAGAGGGCGCTCCCTACAATGAGCAGTTCTTC | TRBV4-2 | . | . | TRBJ2-1
CASSQEESYQNQPQHF | TGCGCCAGCAGCCAAGAAGAAAGTTACCAGAATCAGCCCCAGCATTTT | TRBV4-1 | . | . | TRBJ1-5
CASSLWPGWTYEQYF | TGTGCCAGCAGCTTATGGCCAGGTTGGACCTACGAGCAGTACTTC | TRBV7-2 | . | . | TRBJ2-7
CASSLEASGTEETQYF | TGCGCCAGCAGCTTGGAGGCTAGCGGGACCGAAGAGACCCAGTACTTC | TRBV5-1 | TRBD2 | . | TRBJ2-5
CASSLYYNEQFF | TGTGCCAGCAGCTTATACTACAATGAGCAGTTCTTC | TRBV7-9 | . | few | TRBJ2-1
CASSQTRGPFGTQYF | TGTGCCAGCAGTCAGACAAGGGGGCCCTTCGGGACCCAGTACTTC | TRBV6-5 | TRBD1 | . | TRBJ2-5
CAWSVSGLVGELFF | TGTGCCTGGAGTGTCTCCGGGCTAGTCGGGGAGCTGTTTTTT | TRBV30 | . | . | TRBJ2-2
CSVVLSGRPQKAQYF | TGCAGCGTTGTTTTGAGCGGGAGGCCTCAAAAGGCCCAGTACTTC | TRBV29-1 | TRBD2 | . | TRBJ2-5
CAASWGGNQPQHF | TGTGCCGCCTCATGGGGGGGCAATCAGCCCCAGCATTTT | TRBV19 | . | . | TRBJ1-5
CASSFSGGTEPQHF | TGTGCCAGCAGTTTCTCGGGTGGGACAGAGCCCCAGCATTTT | TRBV27 | TRBD1 | . | TRBJ1-5
CASSYEQPPAEQYF | TGTGCCAGCAGTTACGAACAACCCCCCGCCGAGCAGTACTTC | TRBV6-5 | . | . | TRBJ2-7